One sample yielded the 10 T cell receptor beta chains listed below, sequenced in a study of CD8 T cells in ankylosing spondylitis. These receptors have no known antigen. Each CDR3 protein gets one entry after TCRdb re-called the 5' RACE reads with MiXCR. The table has around 540,000 distinct CDR3 sequences, over 9.5% seen once. Broader study findings: In ankylosing spondylitis blood, a motif of roughly eight highly homologous TCR beta variants appeared characteristic.

Sequencing used blood, either unsorted or a sorted T cell fraction (not recorded which). Source of these receptors: a male donor with ankylosing spondylitis.

The sample holds a few counts of this clonotype. The rearrangement joins TRBV12-3 or TRBV12-4 to TRBJ2-1; 8 bases line up with TRBD2. After removal of 6 bases from V and 5 bases from J, the junction contained 9 bases not matched to a gene. This CDR3 contains 15 residues. CDR3 DNA sequence: TGTGCCAGCAGCCAAGCGGGAGCACGCCACAATGAGCAGTTCTTC. This codes for CASSQAGARHNEQFF.

Ten or more counts support this clonotype. The chain is built from TRBV20-1 and TRBJ2-1; perhaps TRBD2 as D (6 bases). CDR1 and CDR2 from the germline V gene are DFQATT and SNEGSKA (reference sequence). V shed 2 bases and J shed 7 bases, with 12 bases lying between them. The CDR3 length is 13 residues. CDR3 sequence reads: CSARWGGENEQFF. The CDR3 DNA is TGCAGTGCTAGATGGGGAGGTGAAAATGAGCAGTTCTTC.

This clonotype was counted between two and nine times. The J gene is TRBJ2-5, the V gene TRBV6-2 or TRBV6-3, with TRBD1 identical over 9 bases. CDR3 length equals 16 residues. CDR1 MNHEY and CDR2 SVGEGT come from the germline V gene. The V segment lost 4 bases and the J segment 2 bases; nucleotides outside the gene matches: 8. The chain's CDR3 is CASSFLTGQGQETQYF. CDR3 DNA: TGTGCCAGCAGTTTCCTCACGGGACAGGGACAAGAGACCCAGTACTTC.

The chain is built from TRBV20-1 and TRBJ1-5; 9 nucleotides agree with TRBD1. This CDR3 region has 13 residues. Germline V gives CDR1 DFQATT, CDR2 SNEGSKA (reference sequence). J gave up 4 bases and V 5 bases, and 3 bases lay outside the gene matches. CDR3 nucleotide sequence: TGCAGTGCTCTGACAGGGGGTAATCAGCCCCAGCATTTT. Translating it yields CSALTGGNQPQHF.

This clonotype was detected a few times. The chain joins TRBV28 to TRBJ2-7; D remains ambiguous. Germline values: CDR1 MDHEN, CDR2 SYDVKM. V shed 2 bases and J shed 4 bases, with 15 bases lying between them. The CDR3 covers 15 residues. The CDR3 sequence: CASSLGGVSSYEQYV. In DNA, the CDR3 is TGTGCCAGCAGTTTAGGTGGGGTCTCGTCATACGAGCAGTACGTC.

The sample holds a few counts of this clonotype. The chain employs TRBV20-1 and TRBJ2-5, with 11 positions matching TRBD2. This CDR3 spans 14 amino acids. The germline gives CDR1 DFQATT, CDR2 SNEGSKA (reference sequence). Trimming at V came to 3 bases and at J to 3 bases, leaving 3 bases not matched to a gene. The CDR3 sequence is CSARLLAGEETQYF. CDR3 nucleotides: TGCAGTGCTAGGTTACTAGCGGGAGAAGAGACCCAGTACTTC.

This clonotype turned up a few times. DNA of the CDR3: TGTGCCAGCAGCCCCAGGGGGGCCCGGAGGGACACCGGGGAGCTGTTTTTT. Amino acids: CASSPRGARRDTGELFF. This chain uses TRBV16 with TRBJ2-2, with TRBD1 as a possible D gene (7 bases). CDR1 is KGHSY, CDR2 FQNENV, per germline. This CDR3 region has 17 residues. V was trimmed by 4 bases and J by 3 bases, leaving 18 bases between them.

V gene TRBV7-8 combines with J gene TRBJ1-6, with a possible D match to TRBD1 (6 bases). The CDR3 totals 17 residues. Germline assignment: CDR1 SGHVS and CDR2 FQNEAQ. Trimming took off 5 bases at V and 2 bases at J, with 16 bases between the two ends. CDR3 sequence reads: CASSRPQGRAYNSPLHF. The CDR3 DNA reads TGTGCCAGCAGCCGCCCGCAGGGGCGCGCCTATAATTCACCCCTCCACTTT.

The chain is built from TRBV4-2 and TRBJ2-1; maybe TRBD1 (5 bases). The CDR3 is made up of 15 amino acids. Trimming pared 0 bases from V and 3 bases from J, leaving 9 bases between. Germline V lookup: CDR1 LGHNA, CDR2 YNFKEQ. The CDR3 loop reads CASSQEQVGYNEQFF. The CDR3 region has the DNA TGTGCCAGCAGCCAAGAACAGGTTGGCTACAATGAGCAGTTCTTC.

This clonotype occurred a few times. V usage is TRBV3-1 and J usage is TRBJ2-1; D is uncertain. Germline CDR1 is LGHDT and CDR2 is YNNKEL (reference sequence). This CDR3 comprises 13 residues. The ends were cut back, 3 bases at V and 2 bases at J, with 5 bases in the middle. The CDR3: CASSQNTYNEQFF. For the CDR3, the DNA is TGTGCCAGCAGCCAGAACACCTACAATGAGCAGTTCTTC.